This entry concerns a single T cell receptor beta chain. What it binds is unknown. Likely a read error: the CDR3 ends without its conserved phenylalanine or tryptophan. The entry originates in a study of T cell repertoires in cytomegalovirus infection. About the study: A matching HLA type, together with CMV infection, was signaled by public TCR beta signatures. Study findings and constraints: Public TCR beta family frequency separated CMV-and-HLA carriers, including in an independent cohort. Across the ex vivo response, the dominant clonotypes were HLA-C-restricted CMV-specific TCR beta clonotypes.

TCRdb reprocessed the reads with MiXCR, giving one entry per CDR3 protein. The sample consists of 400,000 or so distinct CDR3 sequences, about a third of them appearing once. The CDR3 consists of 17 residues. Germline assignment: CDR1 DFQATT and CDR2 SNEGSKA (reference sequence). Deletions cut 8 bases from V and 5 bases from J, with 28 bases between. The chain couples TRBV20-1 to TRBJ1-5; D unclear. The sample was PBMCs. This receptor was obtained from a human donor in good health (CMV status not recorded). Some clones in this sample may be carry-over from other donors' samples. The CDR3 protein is CSSKLAGLVDHDQPQHG. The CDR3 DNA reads TGCAGTTCTAAGTTGGCCGGCCTCGTGGACCACGATCAGCCCCAGCATGGT.